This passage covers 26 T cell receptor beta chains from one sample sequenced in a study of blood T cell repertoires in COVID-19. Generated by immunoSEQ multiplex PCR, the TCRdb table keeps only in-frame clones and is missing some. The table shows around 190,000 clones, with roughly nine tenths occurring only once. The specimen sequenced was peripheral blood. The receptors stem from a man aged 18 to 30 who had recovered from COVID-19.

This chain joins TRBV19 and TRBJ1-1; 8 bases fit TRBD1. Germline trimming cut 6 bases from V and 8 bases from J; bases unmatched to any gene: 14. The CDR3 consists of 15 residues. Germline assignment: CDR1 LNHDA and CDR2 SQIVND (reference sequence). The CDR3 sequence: CASRLLTGGWGEAFF. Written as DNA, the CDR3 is TGTGCCAGTAGATTACTCACAGGGGGATGGGGGGAAGCTTTCTTT.

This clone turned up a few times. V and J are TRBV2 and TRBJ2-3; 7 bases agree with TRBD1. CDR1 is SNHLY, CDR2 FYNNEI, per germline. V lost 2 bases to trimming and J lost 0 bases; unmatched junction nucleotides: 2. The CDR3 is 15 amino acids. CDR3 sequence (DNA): TGTGCCAGCAGTGAAAGGGGGCGGAGCACAGATACGCAGTATTTT. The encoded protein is CASSERGRSTDTQYF.

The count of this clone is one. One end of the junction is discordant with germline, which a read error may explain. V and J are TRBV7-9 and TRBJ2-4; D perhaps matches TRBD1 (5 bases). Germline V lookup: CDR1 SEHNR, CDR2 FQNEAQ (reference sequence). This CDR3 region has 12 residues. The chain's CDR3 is CASGRVEDIRYF. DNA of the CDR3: TGTGCCAGCGGGCGAGTCGAGGACATTCGGTACTTC.

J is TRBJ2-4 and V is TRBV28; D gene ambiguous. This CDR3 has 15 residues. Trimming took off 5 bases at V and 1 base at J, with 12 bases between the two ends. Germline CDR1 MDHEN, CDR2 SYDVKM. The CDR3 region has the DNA TGTGCCAGCAGTACCCGTAAACTGGCCAAAAACATTCAGTACTTC. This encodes CASSTRKLAKNIQYF.

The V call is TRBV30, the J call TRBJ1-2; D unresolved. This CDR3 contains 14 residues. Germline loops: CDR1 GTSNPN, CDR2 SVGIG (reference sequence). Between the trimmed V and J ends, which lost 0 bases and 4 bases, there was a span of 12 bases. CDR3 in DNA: TGTGCCTGGAGTGTAAGAGGCAGCCGCTATGGCTACACCTTC. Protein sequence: CAWSVRGSRYGYTF. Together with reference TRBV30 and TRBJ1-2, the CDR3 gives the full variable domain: SQTIHQWPATLVQPVGSPLSLECTVEGTSNPNLYWYRQAAGRGLQLLFYSVGIGQISSEVPQNLSASRPQDRQFILSSKKLLLSDSGFYLCAWSVRGSRYGYTFGSGTRLTVV.

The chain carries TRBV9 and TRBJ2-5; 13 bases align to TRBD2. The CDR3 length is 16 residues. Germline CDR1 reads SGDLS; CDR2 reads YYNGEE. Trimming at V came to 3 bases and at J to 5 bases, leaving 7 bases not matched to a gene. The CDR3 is CASSGGLAGVRETQYF. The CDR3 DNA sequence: TGTGCCAGCAGCGGTGGACTAGCGGGAGTAAGGGAGACCCAGTACTTC.

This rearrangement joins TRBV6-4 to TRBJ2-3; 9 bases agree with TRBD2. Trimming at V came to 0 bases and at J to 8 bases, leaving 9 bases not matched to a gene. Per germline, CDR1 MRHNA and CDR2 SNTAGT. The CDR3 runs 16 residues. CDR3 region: CASSDSGLAPFPTQYF. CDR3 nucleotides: TGTGCCAGCAGTGACTCGGGACTAGCTCCCTTCCCTACGCAGTATTTT.

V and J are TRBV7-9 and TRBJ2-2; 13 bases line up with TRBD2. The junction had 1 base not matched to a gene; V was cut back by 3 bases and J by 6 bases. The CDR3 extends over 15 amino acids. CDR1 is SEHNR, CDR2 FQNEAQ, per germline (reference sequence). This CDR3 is CASSFGLAGAGELFF. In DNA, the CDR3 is TGTGCCAGCAGCTTCGGACTAGCGGGAGCCGGGGAGCTGTTTTTT.

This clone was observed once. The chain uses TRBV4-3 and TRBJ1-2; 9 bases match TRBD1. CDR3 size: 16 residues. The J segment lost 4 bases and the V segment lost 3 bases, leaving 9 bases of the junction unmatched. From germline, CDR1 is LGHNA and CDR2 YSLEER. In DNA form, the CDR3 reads TGCGCCAGCAGCCATCAACAGGGGGCGTCGGTCTATGGCTACACCTTC. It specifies CASSHQQGASVYGYTF.

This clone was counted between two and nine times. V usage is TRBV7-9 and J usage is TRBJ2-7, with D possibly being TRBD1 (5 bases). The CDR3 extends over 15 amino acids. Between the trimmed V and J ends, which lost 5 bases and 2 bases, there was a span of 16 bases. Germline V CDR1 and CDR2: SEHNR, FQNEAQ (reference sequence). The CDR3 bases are TGTGCCAGCAGCCGAGATGGCGACAGCGCCTACGAGCAGTACTTC. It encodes CASSRDGDSAYEQYF.

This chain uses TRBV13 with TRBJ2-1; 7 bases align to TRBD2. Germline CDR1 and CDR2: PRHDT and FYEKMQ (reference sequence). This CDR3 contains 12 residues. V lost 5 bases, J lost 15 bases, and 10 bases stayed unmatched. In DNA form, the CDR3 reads TGTGCCAGCAGCCCCCAGCGGGACCGGGGGTTCTTC. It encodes CASSPQRDRGFF.

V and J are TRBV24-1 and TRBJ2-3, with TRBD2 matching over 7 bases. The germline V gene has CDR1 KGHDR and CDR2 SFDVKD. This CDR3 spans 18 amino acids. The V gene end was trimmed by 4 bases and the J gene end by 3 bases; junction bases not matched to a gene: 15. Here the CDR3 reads CATSDGSAGLLRTDTQYF. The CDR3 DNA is TGTGCCACCAGTGACGGGTCAGCGGGACTACTGAGAACAGATACGCAGTATTTT.

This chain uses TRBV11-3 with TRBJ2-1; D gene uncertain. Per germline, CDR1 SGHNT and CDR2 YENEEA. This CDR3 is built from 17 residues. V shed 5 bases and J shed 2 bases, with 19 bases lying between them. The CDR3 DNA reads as TGTGCCAGCAGCGCAAACGACTCGTCCCTGACCTACAATGAGCAGTTCTTC. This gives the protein CASSANDSSLTYNEQFF.

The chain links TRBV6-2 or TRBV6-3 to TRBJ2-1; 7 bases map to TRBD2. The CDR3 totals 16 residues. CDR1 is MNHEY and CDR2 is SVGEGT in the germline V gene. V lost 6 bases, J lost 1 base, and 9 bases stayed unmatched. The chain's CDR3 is CASSPWGGESYNEQFF. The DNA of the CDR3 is TGTGCCAGCAGCCCTTGGGGAGGGGAGTCCTACAATGAGCAGTTCTTC.

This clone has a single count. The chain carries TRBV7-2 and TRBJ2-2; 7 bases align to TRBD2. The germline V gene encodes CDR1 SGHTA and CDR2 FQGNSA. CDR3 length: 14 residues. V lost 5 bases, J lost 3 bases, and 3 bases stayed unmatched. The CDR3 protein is CASSRDYDTGELFF. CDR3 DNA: TGTGCCAGCAGCAGGGACTACGACACCGGGGAGCTGTTTTTT.

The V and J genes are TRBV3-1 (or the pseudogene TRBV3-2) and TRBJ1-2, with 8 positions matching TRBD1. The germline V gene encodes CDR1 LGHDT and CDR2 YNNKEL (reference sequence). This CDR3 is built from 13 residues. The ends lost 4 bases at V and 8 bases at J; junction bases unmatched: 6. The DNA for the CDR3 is TGTGCCAGCAGCCTACGGACAGGGCAAGGCTACACCTTC. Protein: CASSLRTGQGYTF.

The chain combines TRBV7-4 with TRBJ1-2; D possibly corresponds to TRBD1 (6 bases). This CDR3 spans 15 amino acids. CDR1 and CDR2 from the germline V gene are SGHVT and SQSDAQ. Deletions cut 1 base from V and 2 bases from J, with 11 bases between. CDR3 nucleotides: TGTGCCAGCAGCTTAGTGGACAGTCTAAACTATGGCTACACCTTC. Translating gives CASSLVDSLNYGYTF.

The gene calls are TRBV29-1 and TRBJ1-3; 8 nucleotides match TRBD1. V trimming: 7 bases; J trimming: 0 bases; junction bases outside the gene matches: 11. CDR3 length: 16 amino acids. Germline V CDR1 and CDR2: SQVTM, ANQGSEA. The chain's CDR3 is CSAAPDRGVSGNTIYF. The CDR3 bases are TGCAGCGCAGCACCCGACAGGGGAGTCTCTGGAAACACCATATATTTT.

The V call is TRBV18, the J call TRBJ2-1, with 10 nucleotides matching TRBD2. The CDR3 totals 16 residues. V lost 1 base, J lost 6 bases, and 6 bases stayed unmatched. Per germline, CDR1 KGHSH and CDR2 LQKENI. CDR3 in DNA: TGTGCCAGCTCACCACTTACTAGCGGGACGAGCAATGAGCAGTTCTTC. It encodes CASSPLTSGTSNEQFF.

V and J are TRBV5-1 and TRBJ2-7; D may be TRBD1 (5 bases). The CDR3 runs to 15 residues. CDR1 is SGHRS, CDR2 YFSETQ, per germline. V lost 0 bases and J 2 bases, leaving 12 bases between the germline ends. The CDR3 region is CASSLGQGFTYEQYF. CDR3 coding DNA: TGCGCCAGCAGCTTGGGGCAGGGTTTTACCTACGAGCAGTACTTC.

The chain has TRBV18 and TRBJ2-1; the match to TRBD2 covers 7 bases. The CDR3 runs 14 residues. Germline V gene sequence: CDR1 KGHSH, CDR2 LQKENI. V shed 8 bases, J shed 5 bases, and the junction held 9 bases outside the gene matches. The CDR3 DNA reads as TGTGCCAGCGCAAGGGTGGCGGGAGACAATGAGCAGTTCTTC. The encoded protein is CASARVAGDNEQFF.

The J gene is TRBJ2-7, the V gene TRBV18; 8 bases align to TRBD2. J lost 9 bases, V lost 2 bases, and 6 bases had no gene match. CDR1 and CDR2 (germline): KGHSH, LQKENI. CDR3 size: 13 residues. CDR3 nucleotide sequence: TGTGCCAGCTCACCAGTTGCGGGAGGTGGGCAGTACTTC. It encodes CASSPVAGGGQYF.

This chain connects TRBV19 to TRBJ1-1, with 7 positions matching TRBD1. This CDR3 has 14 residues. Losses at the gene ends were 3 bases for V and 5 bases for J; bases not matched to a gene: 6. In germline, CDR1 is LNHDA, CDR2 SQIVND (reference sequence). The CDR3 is CASSMRTGMTEAFF. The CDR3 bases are TGTGCCAGTAGTATGCGGACAGGAATGACTGAAGCTTTCTTT.

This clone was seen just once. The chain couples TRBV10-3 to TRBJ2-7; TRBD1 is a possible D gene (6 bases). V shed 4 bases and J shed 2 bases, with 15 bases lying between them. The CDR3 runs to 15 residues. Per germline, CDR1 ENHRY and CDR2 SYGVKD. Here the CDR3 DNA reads TGTGCCATCAGTGGATCGACAGGCGTAACCTACGAGCAGTACTTC. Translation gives CAISGSTGVTYEQYF.

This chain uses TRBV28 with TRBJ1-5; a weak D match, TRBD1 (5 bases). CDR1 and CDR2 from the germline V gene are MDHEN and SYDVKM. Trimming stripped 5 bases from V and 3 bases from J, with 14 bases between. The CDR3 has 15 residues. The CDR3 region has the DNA TGTGCCAGCAGTCCCGTTGACAGTTACAATCAGCCCCAGCATTTT. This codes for CASSPVDSYNQPQHF.

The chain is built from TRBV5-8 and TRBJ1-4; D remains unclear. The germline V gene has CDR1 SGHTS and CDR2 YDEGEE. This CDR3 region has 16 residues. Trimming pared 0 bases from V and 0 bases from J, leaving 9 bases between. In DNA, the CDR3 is TGTGCCAGCAGCTTGGGCCGAGGAACAACTAATGAAAAACTGTTTTTT. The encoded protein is CASSLGRGTTNEKLFF. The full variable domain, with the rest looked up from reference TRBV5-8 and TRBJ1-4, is EAGVTQSPTHLIKTRGQQATLRCSPISGHTSVYWYQQALGLGLQFLLWYDEGEERNRGNFPPRFSGRQFPNYSSELNVNALELEDSALYLCASSLGRGTTNEKLFFGSGTQLSVL.